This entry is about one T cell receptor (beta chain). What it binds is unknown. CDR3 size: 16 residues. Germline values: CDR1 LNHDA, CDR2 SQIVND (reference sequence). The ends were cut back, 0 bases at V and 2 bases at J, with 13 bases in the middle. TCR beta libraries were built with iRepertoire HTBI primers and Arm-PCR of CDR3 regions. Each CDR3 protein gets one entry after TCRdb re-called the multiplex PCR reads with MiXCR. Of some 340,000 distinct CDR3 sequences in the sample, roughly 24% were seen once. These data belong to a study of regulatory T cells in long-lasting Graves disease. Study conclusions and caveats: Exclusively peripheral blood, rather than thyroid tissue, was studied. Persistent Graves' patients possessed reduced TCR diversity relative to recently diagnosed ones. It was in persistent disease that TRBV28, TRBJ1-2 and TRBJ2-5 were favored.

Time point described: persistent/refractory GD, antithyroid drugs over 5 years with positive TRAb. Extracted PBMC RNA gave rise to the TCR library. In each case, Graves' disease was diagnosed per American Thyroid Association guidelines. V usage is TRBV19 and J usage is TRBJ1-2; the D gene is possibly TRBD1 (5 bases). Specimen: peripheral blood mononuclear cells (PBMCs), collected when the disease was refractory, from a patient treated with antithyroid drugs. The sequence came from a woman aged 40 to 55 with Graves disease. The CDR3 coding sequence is TGTGCCAGTAGTATAGATACCAAGACAGAAAACTATGGCTACACCTTC. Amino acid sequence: CASSIDTKTENYGYTF.